Listed here are 29 T cell receptor beta chains from one sample, sequenced in a study of T cell repertoires in cytomegalovirus infection. MiXCR, run by TCRdb on the reads, gives a single entry per CDR3 protein. In the table there are 150,000 to 200,000 distinct CDR3 sequences, roughly a fifth of which are singletons. The sample taken for sequencing was PBMCs. These receptors were taken from a human donor in good health (CMV status not recorded). Some clones in this sample may be carry-over from other donors' samples.

V usage is TRBV27 and J usage is TRBJ2-7, with D perhaps TRBD1 (8 bases). With 5 bases removed from V and 7 bases from J, the gap between germline ends came to 21 bases. Germline CDR1 and CDR2: MNHEY and SMNVEV (reference sequence). The CDR3 spans 15 residues. DNA for the CDR3: TGTGCCAGCAGTCTCACCGAAGGACAGGGAGGGGAGCAGTACTTC. It specifies CASSLTEGQGGEQYF.

Many counts were recorded for this clonotype. The chain uses TRBV6-1 and TRBJ1-2; D is undetermined. Germline CDR1 reads MNHNS; CDR2 reads SASEGT. This CDR3 is built from 15 residues. Trimming removed 5 bases from V and 4 bases from J, with 17 bases in between. This CDR3 reads CASSLEASGGYGYTF. The CDR3 nucleotides are TGTGCCAGCAGTTTGGAGGCATCCGGCGGCTATGGCTACACCTTC.

This clonotype was observed a handful of times. Mismatch with germline at one junction end may stem from a read error. V and J are TRBV7-7 and TRBJ2-2; 14 bases are shared with TRBD2. Per germline, CDR1 SSHAT and CDR2 FNYEAQ (reference sequence). The CDR3 has 17 amino acids. The CDR3 bases are TGTGCTAGCAGCTCCGGGACTAGCGGGAGTGTCACCGGGGAGCTGTTTTTT. Its translation is CASSSGTSGSVTGELFF.

This clonotype came up many times. The rearrangement uses TRBV7-2 and TRBJ2-1, with 14 bases fitting TRBD2. J was trimmed by 7 bases and V by 7 bases; bases with no gene match: 9. The germline CDR1 and CDR2 sequences are SGHTA and FQGNSA. The CDR3 has 16 residues. CDR3 in DNA: TGTGCCAGCATTCAGGACGGGACTAGCGGGAGAAATGAGCAGTTCTTC. Amino acid sequence: CASIQDGTSGRNEQFF.

The chain recombines TRBV4-3 with TRBJ1-1, with 9 bases identical to TRBD1. This CDR3 spans 15 amino acids. CDR1 and CDR2 from the germline V gene are LGHNA and YSLEER. The ends lost 4 bases at V and 5 bases at J; junction bases unmatched: 8. CDR3 region: CASSRGQGKGTEAFF. CDR3 sequence (DNA): TGCGCCAGCAGCCGAGGACAGGGGAAGGGTACTGAAGCTTTCTTT.

The rearrangement joins TRBV5-5 to TRBJ2-7; D perhaps matches TRBD2 (5 bases). Trimming removed 1 base from V and 0 bases from J, with 11 bases in between. Per the germline V gene, CDR1 is SGHKS and CDR2 is YYEKEE (reference sequence). The CDR3 is 15 amino acids. In DNA form, the CDR3 reads TGTGCCAGCAGCTTGTACGGAGGAGGCTCCTACGAGCAGTACTTC. Amino acid sequence: CASSLYGGGSYEQYF.

This clonotype was counted many times. The chain links TRBV7-2 to TRBJ2-1, with 13 positions matching TRBD2. This CDR3 spans 14 amino acids. From germline, CDR1 is SGHTA and CDR2 FQGNSA. V shed 4 bases and J 9 bases; nucleotides not matched to a gene: 3. The CDR3 here is CASSSGLAGVEQFF. The CDR3 nucleotides read TGTGCCAGCAGCTCCGGACTAGCGGGAGTTGAGCAGTTCTTC.

The table lists this clonotype with a few counts. CDR3: CASTEWLADEQYF. CDR3 coding DNA: TGTGCCAGCACCGAGTGGCTAGCTGACGAGCAGTACTTC. The chain combines TRBV6-1 with TRBJ2-7, with D tentatively TRBD2 (5 bases). V lost 7 bases to trimming and J lost 5 bases, with 15 bases between them. The germline CDR1 and CDR2 sequences are MNHNS and SASEGT. The length of the CDR3 is 13 residues.

The rearrangement uses TRBV29-1 and TRBJ1-2; no clear D. The V end lost 6 bases, the J end lost 8 bases, and 16 bases lay between the germline ends. Germline assignment: CDR1 SQVTM and CDR2 ANQGSEA. This CDR3 region has 12 residues. CDR3 in amino acids: CSVEHSVGGYTF. The CDR3 coding sequence is TGCAGCGTAGAACACTCTGTGGGAGGCTACACCTTC.

This clonotype was found a few times. V and J are TRBV28 and TRBJ2-6; possible D gene TRBD2, 5 bases. CDR3 length: 17 amino acids. The V and J ends lost 2 bases and 0 bases respectively, with 11 bases between them. CDR1 and CDR2 (germline): MDHEN, SYDVKM. CDR3 in DNA: TGTGCCAGCAGTTTAGTTCGGGGTCCCTCTGGGGCCAACGTCCTGACTTTC. Its protein product is CASSLVRGPSGANVLTF.

As concerns this clonotype: One end of the junction is discordant with germline, which a read error may explain. V usage is TRBV20-1 and J usage is TRBJ2-2, with TRBD2 matching 8 bases. CDR1 DFQATT and CDR2 SNEGSKA come from the germline V gene (reference sequence). This CDR3 contains 15 residues. CDR3 bases: TGCAGTGCCCCGAGAGCGGGAGCGGCAACCGGGGAGCCGTTTTTT. This encodes CSAPRAGAATGEPFF.

This clonotype was detected many times. The chain has TRBV7-2 and TRBJ2-5; the match to TRBD2 covers 7 bases. This CDR3 region has 14 residues. Trimming at V came to 1 base and at J to 6 bases, leaving 5 bases not matched to a gene. Per germline, CDR1 SGHTA and CDR2 FQGNSA. The CDR3 protein is CASSLDSGGKTQYF. The CDR3 coding sequence is TGTGCCAGCAGCTTAGATTCGGGGGGAAAGACCCAGTACTTC.

At least ten counts were recorded for this clonotype. The rearrangement links TRBV2 to TRBJ2-2; maybe TRBD2 (5 bases). The germline V gene encodes CDR1 SNHLY and CDR2 FYNNEI. With 6 bases removed from V and 3 bases from J, the gap between germline ends came to 11 bases. The CDR3 is 14 residues long. The CDR3 reads CASRRGPDTGELFF. CDR3 in DNA: TGTGCCAGCAGGAGAGGGCCGGACACCGGGGAGCTGTTTTTT.

This clonotype was recorded a few times. The chain carries TRBV27 and TRBJ1-5; 9 positions match TRBD1. This CDR3 contains 16 residues. V shed 6 bases and J 1 base; nucleotides not matched to a gene: 7. Germline assignment: CDR1 MNHEY and CDR2 SMNVEV (reference sequence). In DNA form, the CDR3 reads TGTGCCAGCAGGGGGACAGGGCGGGCGAGCAATCAGCCCCAGCATTTT. Residues: CASRGTGRASNQPQHF.

As for this clonotype: This may arise from a read error, as a much more abundant clone is one base away. The DNA for the CDR3 is TGTGACAGCAGCCCCGATATGACAGGCACGGTAACCGGGGAGCTGTTTTTT. Its protein is CDSSPDMTGTVTGELFF. The chain couples TRBV7-3 to TRBJ2-2; D is possibly TRBD1 (6 bases). There are 17 residues in the CDR3. Per germline, CDR1 SGHTA and CDR2 FQGTGA. Combining the CDR3 with reference TRBV7-3 and TRBJ2-2 gives the whole variable domain GAGVSQTPSNKVTEKGKYVELRCDPISGHTALYWYRQSLGQGPEFLIYFQGTGAADDSGLPNDRFFAVRPEGSVSTLKIQRTERGDSAVYLCDSSPDMTGTVTGELFFGEGSRLTVL.

In this sample, this clonotype is medium-sized. This chain joins TRBV7-2 and TRBJ1-2; no clear D gene. V was shortened by 5 bases and J by 8 bases, with 9 bases between the two germline ends. The CDR3 extends over 11 amino acids. The germline V gene has CDR1 SGHTA and CDR2 FQGNSA. The CDR3 protein is CASSPLLGYTF. CDR3 DNA sequence: TGTGCCAGCAGCCCACTCCTCGGCTACACCTTC.

This clonotype appeared a few times. The chain carries TRBV4-1 and TRBJ2-1, with 13 bases lining up with TRBD2. This CDR3 is built from 19 residues. Germline CDR1 and CDR2: MGHRA and YSYEKL. V shed 3 bases, J shed 2 bases, and the junction held 10 bases outside the gene matches. This chain's CDR3 is CASSHGTSGARTTYNEQFF. CDR3 nucleotides: TGCGCCAGCAGCCACGGGACTAGCGGGGCCCGCACGACCTACAATGAGCAGTTCTTC.

This clonotype was picked up a small number of times. DNA for the CDR3: TGTGCCAGCAAAGCCGGGACAACGAACACCGGGGAGCTGTTTTTT. Its protein is CASKAGTTNTGELFF. The chain recombines TRBV12-3 or TRBV12-4 with TRBJ2-2; D may be TRBD1 (6 bases). This CDR3 is 15 amino acids long. With 7 bases removed from V and 0 bases from J, the gap between germline ends came to 12 bases.

The sample holds many counts of this clonotype. The CDR3 DNA reads as TGTGCCAGCAGCTTAGTGGGGGGAGGGACCGCTGAAGCTTTCTTT. Residues: CASSLVGGGTAEAFF. The chain combines TRBV7-2 with TRBJ1-1; possibly TRBD1 for D (5 bases). The germline CDR1 and CDR2 sequences are SGHTA and FQGNSA. V dropped 1 base and J dropped 6 bases, with 15 bases sitting between them. This CDR3 region has 15 residues. Full variable domain (missing parts from reference TRBV7-2 and TRBJ1-1): GAGVSQSPSNKVTEKGKDVELRCDPISGHTALYWYRQSLGQGLEFLIYFQGNSAPDKSGLPSDRFSAERTGGSVSTLTIQRTQQEDSAVYLCASSLVGGGTAEAFFGQGTRLTVV.

The CDR3 protein is CASSPEGGHGYTF. The CDR3 DNA reads as TGTGCCAGCAGCCCCGAGGGGGGGCACGGCTACACCTTC. The chain joins TRBV7-3 to TRBJ1-2; a weak D match, TRBD1 (6 bases). The CDR3 is 13 residues long. V was shortened by 5 bases and J by 8 bases, with 15 bases between the two germline ends. Looked up from germline, CDR1 is SGHTA and CDR2 is FQGTGA.

With respect to this clonotype: A single base separates this from a much larger clone, so it may be a read error. This chain joins TRBV2 and TRBJ2-7; weak D call: TRBD1 (6 bases). This CDR3 has 12 amino acids. CDR1 is SNHLY, CDR2 FYNNEI, per germline. The CDR3 nucleotides read TGTGCCAGCAATCAACAGGGCCCCGAGCTGTACTTC. This codes for CASNQQGPELYF.

The table lists this clonotype with a count of one. The chain combines TRBV12-3 or TRBV12-4 with TRBJ2-3; D possibly corresponds to TRBD2 (6 bases). Trimming removed 7 bases at V and 2 bases at J, with 13 bases between. This CDR3 comprises 14 residues. In DNA form, the CDR3 reads TGTGCCAGCACGGGAGAGACGGTCACAGATACGCAGTATTTT. This translates into CASTGETVTDTQYF.

The chain has TRBV5-4 and TRBJ2-7, with D perhaps TRBD1 (7 bases). Between the trimmed V and J ends, which lost 5 bases and 2 bases, there was a span of 14 bases. The germline V gene encodes CDR1 SGHNT and CDR2 YYREEE (reference sequence). This CDR3 has 14 residues. The CDR3 nucleotides are TGTGCCAGCAGACGTCAGGGGGGTACCTACGAGCAGTACTTC. It specifies CASRRQGGTYEQYF.

This chain uses TRBV7-8 with TRBJ1-2; D is unresolved. CDR1 is SGHVS and CDR2 is FQNEAQ in the germline V gene. Trimming stripped 5 bases from V and 1 base from J, with 8 bases between. This CDR3 is built from 13 residues. The CDR3, as DNA: TGTGCCAGCAGCCAGGAGATTAACTATGGCTACACCTTC. It codes for CASSQEINYGYTF.

Regarding this clonotype: One junction end disagrees with the germline gene, perhaps due to a read error. The chain employs TRBV12-3 or TRBV12-4 and TRBJ1-1, with D possibly TRBD1 on 6 matching bases. CDR3 length: 13 amino acids. CDR3 protein: CASSTGRNTQAFF. In DNA form, the CDR3 reads TGTGCCAGCAGTACAGGGAGAAACACTCAAGCTTTCTTT.

This clonotype turned up a few times. V is TRBV19 and J is TRBJ2-6, with 9 bases matching TRBD1. This CDR3 comprises 19 residues. Looked up from germline, CDR1 is LNHDA and CDR2 is SQIVND (reference sequence). After removal of 3 bases from V and 2 bases from J, the junction contained 11 bases not matched to a gene. In DNA form, the CDR3 reads TGTGCCAGTAGTATTTGGGGACAGGGTGTAAACGCTGGGGCCAACGTCCTGACTTTC. Translation: CASSIWGQGVNAGANVLTF. Full variable domain (rest looked up from reference TRBV19 and TRBJ2-6): DGGITQSPKYLFRKEGQNVTLSCEQNLNHDAMYWYRQDPGQGLRLIYYSQIVNDFQKGDIAEGYSVSREKKESFPLTVTSAQKNPTAFYLCASSIWGQGVNAGANVLTFGAGSRLTVL.

The chain links TRBV20-1 to TRBJ2-7; 10 bases match TRBD2. The CDR3 extends over 15 amino acids. Germline V gene data show CDR1 as DFQATT and CDR2 as SNEGSKA (reference sequence). After removal of 5 bases from V and 3 bases from J, the junction contained 10 bases not matched to a gene. For the CDR3, the DNA is TGCAGTGCTTCAGCTACTAGCGGGATAGGCTACGAGCAGTACTTC. It codes for CSASATSGIGYEQYF.

In the case of this clonotype: At one end, the junction sequence differs from germline, possibly due to a read error. The J gene is TRBJ2-1, the V gene TRBV9; no clear D gene. The CDR3 loop spans 14 amino acids. Germline V lookup: CDR1 SGDLS, CDR2 YYNGEE. CDR3 loop: CTSSVEVSYNEQFF. The CDR3 DNA sequence: TGTACCAGCAGCGTAGAGGTCTCCTACAATGAGCAGTTCTTC.

A few counts support this clonotype. The chain combines TRBV12-3 or TRBV12-4 with TRBJ2-5, with 11 bases matching TRBD1. V trimming: 4 bases; J trimming: 1 base; junction bases outside the gene matches: 23. The CDR3 runs to 22 residues. The CDR3 region has the DNA TGTGCCAGCAGTTCTTCACGGGACAGGGGGAGGGTAGCGGGAGAATTCCAAGAGACCCAGTACTTC. This gives the protein CASSSSRDRGRVAGEFQETQYF.